This T cell receptor beta chain emerged from a study of CD8+ T cells in alopecia areata. Study-level points and caveats: Sequencing of scalp samples also includes resident alphabeta T cells from normal skin. Scalp lesions, especially in alopecia totalis/universalis, had higher clonality than normal scalp. Mice showed TCR sharing more clearly than patients did, possibly owing to HLA.

The authors extracted RNA and reverse transcribed it into cDNA as the sequencing template. Here immunoSEQ multiplex PCR was the method, and the copy in TCRdb shows in-frame clones only, minus some. This repertoire shows some 180,000 clones, more than 50% found once; its top ten account for 4.9%. PBMCs were stained for CD3, CD4 and CD8, and CD4+ and CD8+ T cells were sorted. As to this clone: Its antigen is still unknown.

V shed 0 bases and J shed 7 bases, with 7 bases lying between them. Germline assignment: CDR1 MGHRA and CDR2 YSYEKL. This CDR3 has 13 amino acids. This chain connects TRBV4-1 to TRBJ1-5; no firm D call. The sample comprised CD8+ T cells sorted from blood. This clonotype was obtained from a human donor in good health. The chain's CDR3 is CASSQELDQPQHF. In DNA, the CDR3 is TGCGCCAGCAGCCAAGAGCTGGACCAGCCCCAGCATTTT.